The clone carrying this TCR beta chain was recorded a few times. The antigen is not known. The sample comes from a study of persistence of HIV-infected CD4 T cells. Study context: Blood samples, up to 180 mL, came from multiple time points, except two leukapheresis donors sampled once.

The immunoSEQ assay was version 4, run in survey mode. The assay was immunoSEQ multiplex PCR, and TCRdb's table has in-frame clones only and misses some. The table records about 40,000 clones, around 78% of them present only once. Germline V gives CDR1 GTSNPN, CDR2 SVGIG (reference sequence). This CDR3 contains 15 residues. V lost 4 bases and J lost 0, with 10 bases in between. The stimulus was an HIV-1 Gag 15-mer peptide pool, about 1 ug/peptide/mL. CD40L-negative CD69-negative CD45RO-high memory CD4+ T cells were sorted as populations depleted of antigen-responding cells. Before stimulation, PBMCs underwent CD8+ T cell depletion.

This sequence was found in an adult man with HIV who was CMV-seropositive. This chain links TRBV30 with TRBJ1-6; D is undetermined. The input for sequencing was CD4+ T cells sorted from PBMCs after approximately 19-hour stimulation, taken from a patient who received antiretroviral therapy. The CDR3 is CAWNVFSSYNSPLHF. As DNA, the CDR3 is TGTGCCTGGAATGTGTTTAGCTCCTATAATTCACCCCTCCACTTT.